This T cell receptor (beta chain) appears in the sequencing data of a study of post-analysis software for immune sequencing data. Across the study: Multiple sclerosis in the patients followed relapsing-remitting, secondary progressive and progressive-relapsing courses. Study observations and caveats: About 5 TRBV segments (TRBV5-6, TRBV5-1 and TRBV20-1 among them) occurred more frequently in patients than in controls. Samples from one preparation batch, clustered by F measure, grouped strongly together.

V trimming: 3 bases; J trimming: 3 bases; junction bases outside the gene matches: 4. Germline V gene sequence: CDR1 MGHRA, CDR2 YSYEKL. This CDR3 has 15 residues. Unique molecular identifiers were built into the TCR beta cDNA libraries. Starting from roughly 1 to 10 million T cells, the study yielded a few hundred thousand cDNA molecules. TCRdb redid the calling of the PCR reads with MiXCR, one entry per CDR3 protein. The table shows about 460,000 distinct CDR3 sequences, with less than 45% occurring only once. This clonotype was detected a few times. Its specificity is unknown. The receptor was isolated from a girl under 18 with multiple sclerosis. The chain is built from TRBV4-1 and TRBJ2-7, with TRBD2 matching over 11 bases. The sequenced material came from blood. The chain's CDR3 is CASSHPTSGSYEQYF. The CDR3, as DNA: TGCGCCAGCAGCCATCCCACTAGCGGGAGCTACGAGCAGTACTTC.